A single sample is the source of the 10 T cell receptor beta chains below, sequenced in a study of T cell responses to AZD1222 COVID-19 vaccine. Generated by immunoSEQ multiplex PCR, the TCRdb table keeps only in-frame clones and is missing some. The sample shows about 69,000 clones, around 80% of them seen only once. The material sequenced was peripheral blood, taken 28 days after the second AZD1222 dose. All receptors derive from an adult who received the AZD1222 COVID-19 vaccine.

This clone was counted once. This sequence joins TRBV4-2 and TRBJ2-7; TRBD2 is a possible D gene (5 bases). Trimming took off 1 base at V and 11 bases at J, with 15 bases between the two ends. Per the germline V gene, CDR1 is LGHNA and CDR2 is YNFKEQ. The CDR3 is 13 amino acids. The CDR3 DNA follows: TGTGCCAGCAGCCAAGCACCCGGGTTCGGGGAGTACTTC. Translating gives CASSQAPGFGEYF.

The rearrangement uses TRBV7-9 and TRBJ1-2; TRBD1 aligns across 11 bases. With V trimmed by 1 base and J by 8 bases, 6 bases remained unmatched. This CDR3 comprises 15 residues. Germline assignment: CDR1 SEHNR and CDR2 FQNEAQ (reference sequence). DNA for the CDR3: TGTGCCAGCAGCTTAGGGACAGGGGGCGTGGACGGCTACACCTTC. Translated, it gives CASSLGTGGVDGYTF.

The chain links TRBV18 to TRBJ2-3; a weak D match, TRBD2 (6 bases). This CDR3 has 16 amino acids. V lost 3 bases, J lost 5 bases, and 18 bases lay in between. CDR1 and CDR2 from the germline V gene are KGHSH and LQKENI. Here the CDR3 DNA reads TGTGCCAGCTCACCGGGAGGTAGTGCGTATGGAGATACGCAGTATTTT. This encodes CASSPGGSAYGDTQYF.

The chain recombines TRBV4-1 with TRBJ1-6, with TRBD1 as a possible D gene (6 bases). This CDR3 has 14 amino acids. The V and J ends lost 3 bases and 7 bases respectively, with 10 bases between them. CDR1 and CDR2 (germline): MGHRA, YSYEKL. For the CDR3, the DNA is TGCGCCAGCAGCCAGGGACATTTGAATTCACCCCTCCACTTT. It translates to CASSQGHLNSPLHF.

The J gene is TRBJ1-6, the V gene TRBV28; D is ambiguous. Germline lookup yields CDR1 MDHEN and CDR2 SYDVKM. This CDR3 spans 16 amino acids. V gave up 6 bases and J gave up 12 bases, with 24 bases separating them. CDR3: CASSTNTMADLVPLHF. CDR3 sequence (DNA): TGTGCCAGCAGCACCAATACGATGGCCGATTTGGTACCCCTCCACTTT.

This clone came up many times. CDR3 sequence: CASSLRGKGGDTQYF. The CDR3 bases are TGTGCCAGCAGCTTAAGGGGCAAGGGGGGGGATACGCAGTATTTT. The chain uses TRBV7-9 and TRBJ2-3, with a tentative D call TRBD2 (7 bases). The length of the CDR3 is 15 residues. The germline V and J ends were trimmed by 2 bases and 6 bases, with 15 bases remaining between them. Germline CDR1 is SEHNR and CDR2 is FQNEAQ (reference sequence).

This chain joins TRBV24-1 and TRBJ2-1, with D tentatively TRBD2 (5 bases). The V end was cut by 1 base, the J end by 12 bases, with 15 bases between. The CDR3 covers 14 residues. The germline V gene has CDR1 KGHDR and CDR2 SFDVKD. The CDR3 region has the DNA TGTGCCACCAGTGATTTAATGTTAACGGGGAGGCAGTTCTTC. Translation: CATSDLMLTGRQFF.

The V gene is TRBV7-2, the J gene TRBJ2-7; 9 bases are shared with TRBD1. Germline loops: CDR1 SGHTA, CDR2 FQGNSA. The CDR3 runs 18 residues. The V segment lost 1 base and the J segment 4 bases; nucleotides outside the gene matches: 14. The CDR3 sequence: CASSLVSVGTGRPYEQYF. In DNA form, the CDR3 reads TGTGCCAGCAGCTTAGTATCGGTTGGGACAGGGAGACCGTACGAGCAGTACTTC.

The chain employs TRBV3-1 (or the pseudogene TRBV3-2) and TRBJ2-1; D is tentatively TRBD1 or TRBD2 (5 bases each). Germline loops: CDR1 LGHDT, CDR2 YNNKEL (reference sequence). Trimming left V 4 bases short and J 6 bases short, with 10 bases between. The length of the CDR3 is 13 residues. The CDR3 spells CASSPTGTNEQFF. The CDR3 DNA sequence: TGTGCCAGCAGCCCGACGGGGACCAATGAGCAGTTCTTC.

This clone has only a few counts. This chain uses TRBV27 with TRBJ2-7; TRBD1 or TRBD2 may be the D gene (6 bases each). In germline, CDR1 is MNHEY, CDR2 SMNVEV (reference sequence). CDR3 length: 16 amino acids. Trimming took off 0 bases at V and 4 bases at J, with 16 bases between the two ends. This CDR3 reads CASSLSMTRGIYEQYF. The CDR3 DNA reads TGTGCCAGCAGTTTATCGATGACTAGGGGGATTTACGAGCAGTACTTC.